This T cell receptor (beta chain) was profiled in a study of blood T cell repertoires in COVID-19. Study-level background: Donors in the United States, Italy and Spain gave samples during acute or convalescent COVID-19.

The CDR3 is made up of 17 amino acids. Here immunoSEQ multiplex PCR was the method, and the copy in TCRdb shows in-frame clones only, minus some. The sample holds 300,000 to 400,000 clones, 65% to 90% seen once. Everyone who took part was 18 to 89 years old, and they came from 24 US areas. The chain has TRBV21-1 and TRBJ2-7; the DNA was not compared with TRBD2, the D call given in the table. TRBV21-1 is labeled a pseudogene. The sample taken for sequencing was PBMCs or T cells enriched from blood (not recorded which). The TCR comes from a woman aged 40-49 years with acute COVID-19. As DNA, the CDR3 is TGTGCCAGCAGCAAAGCGGTTCCACTACCCCATCTCTACGAGCAGTACTTC. Encoded protein: CASSKAVPLPHLYEQYF.